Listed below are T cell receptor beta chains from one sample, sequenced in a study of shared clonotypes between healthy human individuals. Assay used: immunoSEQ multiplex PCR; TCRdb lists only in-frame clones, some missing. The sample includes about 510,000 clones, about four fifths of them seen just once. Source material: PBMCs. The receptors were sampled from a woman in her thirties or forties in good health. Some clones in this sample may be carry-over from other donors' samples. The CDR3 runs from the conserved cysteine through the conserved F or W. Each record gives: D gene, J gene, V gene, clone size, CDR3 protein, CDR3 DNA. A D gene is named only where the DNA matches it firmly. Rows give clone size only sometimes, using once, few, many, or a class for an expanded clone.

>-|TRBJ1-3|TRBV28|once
CASTEQGTGNTIYF
TGTGCCAGCACCGAACAGGGAACTGGAAACACCATATATTTT
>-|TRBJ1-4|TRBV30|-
CAWSVMDSKLFF
TGTGCCTGGAGTGTAATGGATTCAAAACTGTTTTTT
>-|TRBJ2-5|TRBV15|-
CATSRDVGVQETQYF
TGTGCCACCAGCAGAGATGTGGGAGTCCAAGAGACCCAGTACTTC
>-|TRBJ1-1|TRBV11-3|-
CASSFTGTEAFF
TGTGCCAGCAGCTTCACCGGCACTGAAGCTTTCTTT
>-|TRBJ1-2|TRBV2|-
CASSVRETNYGYTF
TGTGCCAGCAGTGTAAGGGAAACTAACTATGGCTACACCTTC
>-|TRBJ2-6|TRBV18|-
CASSPPRSTNVLTF
TGTGCCAGCTCACCACCCAGGAGTACCAACGTCCTGACTTTC
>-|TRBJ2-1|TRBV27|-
CASRSSYYNEQFF
TGTGCCAGCAGGTCTTCTTACTACAATGAGCAGTTCTTC
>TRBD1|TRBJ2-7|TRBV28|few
CASRKDRGYMYEQYF
TGTGCCAGCAGAAAAGACAGGGGGTATATGTACGAGCAGTACTTC
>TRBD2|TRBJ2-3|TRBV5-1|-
CASSGLAGGPGGGTDTQYF
TGCGCCAGCAGCGGCCTAGCGGGAGGGCCCGGGGGGGGCACAGATACGCAGTATTTT
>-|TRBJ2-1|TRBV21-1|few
CASRENEGEDGNEQFF
TGTGCCAGCAGGGAAAACGAGGGAGAGGACGGTAATGAGCAGTTCTTC
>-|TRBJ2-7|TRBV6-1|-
CASSSRGTNYEQYF
TGTGCCAGCAGTTCCCGCGGGACAAACTACGAGCAGTACTTC
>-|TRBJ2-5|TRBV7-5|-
CARSLGLAGGETQYF
TGTGCCAGAAGCTTAGGACTAGCGGGAGGAGAGACCCAGTACTTC
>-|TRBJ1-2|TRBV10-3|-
CAIRAGTDYGYTF
TGTGCCATCAGGGCCGGGACGGACTATGGCTACACCTTC
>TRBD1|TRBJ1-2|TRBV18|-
CASSPLGTADYRGYTF
TGTGCCAGCTCACCACTAGGGACAGCTGATTATCGTGGCTACACCTTC
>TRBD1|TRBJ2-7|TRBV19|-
CASSIQGESYEQYF
TGTGCCAGTAGTATCCAGGGGGAGAGCTACGAGCAGTACTTC
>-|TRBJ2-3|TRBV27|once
CASSLARADTQYF
TGTGCCAGCAGTTTAGCGCGGGCAGATACGCAGTATTTT
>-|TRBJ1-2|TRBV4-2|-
CASSQATTANYGYTF
TGTGCCAGCAGCCAAGCTACGACAGCGAACTATGGCTACACCTTC
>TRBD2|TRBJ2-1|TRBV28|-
CASDCRWVRTSGRGYNEQFF
TGTGCCAGCGATTGCAGGTGGGTCCGGACTAGCGGGAGGGGATACAATGAGCAGTTCTTC
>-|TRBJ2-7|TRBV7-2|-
CASSFGPLEQYF
TGTGCCAGCAGCTTCGGCCCCCTCGAGCAGTACTTC
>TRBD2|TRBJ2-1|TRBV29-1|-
CSVVGGSLYNEQFF
TGCAGCGTTGTGGGGGGGTCGTTGTACAATGAGCAGTTCTTC
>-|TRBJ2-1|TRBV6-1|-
CASSEPRFINEQFF
TGTGCCAGCAGTGAACCTCGGTTCATCAATGAGCAGTTCTTC
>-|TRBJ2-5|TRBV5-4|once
CASSIGGPGEQYF
TGTGCCAGCAGTATAGGAGGGCCGGGAGAGCAGTACTTC
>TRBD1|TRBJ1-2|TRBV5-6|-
CASSQYTTGAYGYTF
TGTGCCAGCAGCCAATACACCACAGGGGCCTATGGCTACACCTTC
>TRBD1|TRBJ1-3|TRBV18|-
CASSRITGGAGNTIYF
TGTGCCAGCTCACGCATTACAGGGGGCGCTGGAAACACCATATATTTT
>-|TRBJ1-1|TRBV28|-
CASSPWDIANTEAFF
TGTGCCAGCAGTCCCTGGGACATAGCGAACACTGAAGCTTTCTTT
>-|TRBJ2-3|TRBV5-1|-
CASSLGSGVGTDTQYF
TGCGCCAGCAGCTTGGGTTCGGGAGTGGGCACAGATACGCAGTATTTT
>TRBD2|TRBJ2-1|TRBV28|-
CASSFLMVAGGQSSYNEQFF
TGTGCCAGCAGCTTTCTCATGGTAGCGGGAGGGCAGAGCTCCTACAATGAGCAGTTCTTC
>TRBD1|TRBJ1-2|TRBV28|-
CASRPQGARVGGYTF
TGTGCCAGCAGACCTCAGGGGGCGCGGGTCGGTGGCTACACCTTC
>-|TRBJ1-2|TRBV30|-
CAWSTDWNYGYTF
TGTGCCTGGAGTACCGACTGGAACTATGGCTACACCTTC
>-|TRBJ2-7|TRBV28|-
CASSSFHRDLDSYEQYF
TGTGCCAGCAGTTCGTTCCACAGGGACCTAGACTCCTACGAGCAGTACTTC
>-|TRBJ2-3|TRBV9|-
CASSVATGTADTQYF
TGTGCCAGCAGCGTAGCTACAGGGACCGCAGATACGCAGTATTTT
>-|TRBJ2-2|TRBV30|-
CAWSEQGFGGELFF
TGTGCCTGGAGTGAACAGGGTTTTGGCGGGGAGCTGTTTTTT
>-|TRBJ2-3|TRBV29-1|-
CSVAAFGTDTQYF
TGCAGCGTTGCAGCGTTTGGCACAGATACGCAGTATTTT
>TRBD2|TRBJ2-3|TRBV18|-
CASSPRTSVGTDTQYF
TGTGCCAGCTCACCCAGAACTAGCGTAGGAACAGATACGCAGTATTTT
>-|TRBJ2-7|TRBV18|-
CASSYVVGADEQYF
TGTGCCAGCTCCTACGTAGTAGGAGCGGACGAGCAGTACTTC
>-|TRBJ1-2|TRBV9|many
CASSATMGSNYGYTF
TGTGCCAGCAGCGCGACAATGGGGAGTAACTATGGCTACACCTTC
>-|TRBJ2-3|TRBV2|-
CASSATVHDTQYF
TGTGCCAGCAGCGCTACAGTACACGATACGCAGTATTTT
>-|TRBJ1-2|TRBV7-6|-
CASSLRGGGYTF
TGTGCCAGCAGCTTACGGGGTGGTGGCTACACCTTC
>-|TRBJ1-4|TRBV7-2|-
CASSRQSSNEKLFF
TGTGCCAGCAGCCGACAGAGTTCTAATGAAAAACTGTTTTTT
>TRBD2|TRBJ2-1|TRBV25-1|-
CASGGGSVVNDYEQFF
TGTGCCAGCGGGGGGGGATCGGTGGTCAACGATTATGAGCAGTTCTTC
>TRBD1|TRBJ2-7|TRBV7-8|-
CASSPVAGGDEQYF
TGTGCCAGCAGCCCGGTGGCAGGGGGCGACGAGCAGTACTTC
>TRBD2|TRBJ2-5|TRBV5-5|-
CASSPAMSGSHYQETQYF
TGTGCCAGCAGCCCCGCGATGAGCGGGAGCCACTACCAAGAGACCCAGTACTTC
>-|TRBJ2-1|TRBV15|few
CATSRGPGEQFF
TGTGCCACCAGCAGGGGCCCAGGGGAGCAGTTCTTC
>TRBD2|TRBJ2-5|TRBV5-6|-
CASSPSGSGRETQYF
TGTGCCAGCAGCCCTAGTGGTAGCGGGAGGGAGACCCAGTACTTC
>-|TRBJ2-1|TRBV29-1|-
CSVGGPLTGFDYNEQFF
TGCAGCGTTGGGGGCCCCCTGACCGGCTTTGATTACAATGAGCAGTTCTTC
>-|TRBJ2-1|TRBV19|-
CASTRTDGVGEQFF
TGTGCCAGTACAAGGACAGATGGGGTGGGAGAGCAGTTCTTC
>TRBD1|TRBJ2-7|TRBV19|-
CASSPGTGDYEQYF
TGTGCCAGTAGTCCCGGGACAGGTGACTACGAGCAGTACTTC
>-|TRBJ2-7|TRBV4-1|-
CASSQGTGTLSYEQYF
TGCGCCAGCAGCCAGGGCACCGGGACGCTCTCCTACGAGCAGTACTTC